The 4 T cell receptor beta chains below were found in one sample sequenced in a study of T cell clonality in common variable immunodeficiency. Profiling relied on immunoSEQ multiplex PCR, and the TCRdb table lists in-frame clones only, not all of them. There are tens of thousands of clones in the sample, none observed a single time. The sample was peripheral blood mononuclear cells. Source of these receptors: a person aged 18 to 75 in good health.

This clone was observed at least ten times. With the read ending 3 residues before the CDR3 end, the germline J gene is used to fill in that end. The chain combines TRBV19 with TRBJ2-3; 8 positions match TRBD2. This CDR3 has 15 amino acids. Germline CDR1 LNHDA, CDR2 SQIVND (reference sequence). V trimming: 3 bases; J trimming: 7 bases; junction bases outside the gene matches: 9. The DNA read from the CDR3 is TGTGCCAGTAGTATGAGTAGCGGGACCACCAATACG. It encodes CASSMSSGTTNT. The entire CDR3 protein is CASSMSSGTTNTQYF.

This clone has a count of ten or more. The CDR3 goes on 3 residues after the read ends, and that part is filled in from the germline J gene. The chain uses TRBV7-3 and TRBJ2-1; no firm D call. The CDR3 totals 14 residues. V was pared by 2 bases and J by 4 bases, with 9 bases between. In germline, CDR1 is SGHTA, CDR2 FQGTGA. This chain's CDR3 is CASSLPGSYNEQFF. The DNA read from the CDR3 is TGTGCCAGCAGCTTACCCGGTTCGTACAATGAG.

This clone was recorded many times. Read sequence stops 3 residues before the CDR3 end, and the germline J gene provides the missing end. This chain uses TRBV20-1 with TRBJ2-7; TRBD2 matches 8 bases. CDR1 and CDR2 from the germline V gene are DFQATT and SNEGSKA (reference sequence). V lost 5 bases to trimming and J lost 6 bases; unmatched junction nucleotides: 9. This CDR3 is built from 13 residues. CDR3 sequence reads: CSALPGLGVEQYF. The CDR3 bases that were read are TGCAGTGCTCTGCCGGGACTAGGAGTCGAG.

The sample holds many counts of this clone. The CDR3 goes on 3 residues after the read ends, and that part is filled in from the germline J gene. The rearrangement links TRBV12-3 or TRBV12-4 to TRBJ2-1; 7 positions match TRBD2. Trimming at V came to 3 bases and at J to 0 bases, leaving 2 bases not matched to a gene. The CDR3 has 15 amino acids. The covered CDR3 bases are TGTGCCAGCAGTTTGGGGGGGGGCTCCTACAATGAG. Translating gives CASSLGGGSYNE. The full CDR3 sequence reads CASSLGGGSYNEQFF.